This entry is about one TCR beta chain. Its antigen is not yet known. Base qualities are not recorded, but no much larger clone differs from it by a single base. These data are taken from a study of T cells in localized non-small cell lung cancer (dated by TCRdb to 2018 to 2020). Looking at the study overall: Comparing tumors with uninvolved tumor-adjacent lungs, the study looked at the T cell repertoires of hundreds of patients with early-stage NSCLC. The cohort was made up of hundreds of treatment-naive NSCLC patients whose localized lung tumors had been resected. The mean age of the NSCLC patients was roughly 70 years, with 130 or so men and 95 to 110 women.

Study-level results and caveats: Uninvolved tumor-adjacent lung showed the highest T cell clonality, higher than tumor, which suggests more focused antigenic responses in the uninvolved tumor-adjacent lung. Because the study design was exploratory, TCR variables were selected using unadjusted p-values without false-discovery rate correction. Multi-region tumor sequencing was not performed, so intratumor heterogeneity could not be excluded. Longer overall survival was associated with higher blood T cell density, whereas shorter survival was associated with higher adjacent-lung clonality. A median of around 57 of the top 100 tumor clones turned up in the paired uninvolved adjacent lung, and some 27 of those clones also ranked among the top 100 of that same adjacent lung.

At diagnosis, tumor, uninvolved tumor-adjacent lung and peripheral blood were collected and then preserved as a mix of FFPE and fresh-frozen material. For TCR repertoire profiling, blood samples were analyzed as peripheral blood mononuclear cells. V has 3 bases trimmed and J has 6 bases trimmed; junction bases matching no gene number 7. CDR1 and CDR2 are drawn from the germline V gene: SGHRS, YFSETQ. The CDR3 sequence holds 16 residues, the cysteine and phenylalanine included. The entry retains the CDR3 DNA only, 48 bases that are in frame from base 1. TCR beta CDR3 regions were sequenced from DNA using the immunoSEQ Assay. For the original study's pipeline: To compute T cell density, TCR beta template counts were normalized to usable DNA, which was estimated by amplifying housekeeping genes. Richness was estimated with the preseqR package, extrapolating to 400,000 templates for PBMC samples and 120,000 templates for tissue samples. Clonality was calculated as one minus Pielou's evenness. Tissue-enriched TCRs were identified through differential abundance testing performed on productive amino-acid clonotypes, with a minimum total count of 5 and an alpha of 0.1. The Jaccard Index and the Morisita Overlap Index were used to quantify repertoire overlap between compartments. GLIPH grouped TCR beta CDR3s together with public tetramer-defined viral CDR3s, and a viral motif had to include at least three viral sequences and also show V-gene enrichment. This is the immuneACCESS table as TCRdb keeps it, with only in-frame sequences that have V and J called. A part of the clones is gone; compared with another copy, unresolved V genes explain less than half, and the rest is unexplained. V and J calls plus clone size are reproduced from that table; the DNA served to infer D and trimming. This sample is represented by around 94,000 clones; roughly 86% of them were singletons. 15% of the sample is taken by the ten largest.

The clonotype was recovered from a man aged 40 to 70 with stage I squamous cell lung carcinoma. Recombination joined TRBV5-1 with TRBJ2-2, with TRBD1 identical over 11 junction bases. Sample: peripheral blood, taken before any cancer treatment. CDR3 loop: CASSSQGQGVAGELFF. At the DNA level, the sequence is TGCGCCAGCAGCTCCCAGGGACAGGGGGTCGCCGGGGAGCTGTTTTTT.